This entry lists 20 T cell receptor beta chains sequenced from one sample in a study of beta chain features in type 1 diabetes. Every bit of the isolated RNA underwent reverse transcription, so sequencing read expressed TCRB transcripts. TCRdb's copy holds only in-frame clones and misses some; the assay was immunoSEQ multiplex PCR. Of approximately 140,000 clones in the sample, roughly 9.7% were seen once. Input material: central memory CD4+ T cells from blood. Source of these receptors: a woman between 35 and 50 years old in good health.

This clone was counted only a few times. V usage is TRBV4-3 and J usage is TRBJ2-3, with 7 bases aligning to TRBD1. V shed 4 bases and J 6 bases; nucleotides not matched to a gene: 7. Germline V CDR1 and CDR2: LGHNA, YSLEER. The CDR3 runs to 14 residues. In nucleotides, the CDR3 is TGCGCCAGCAGCCGGGCAGGGACAGCTGATACGCAGTATTTT. This codes for CASSRAGTADTQYF.

This clone was recorded many times. V is TRBV5-1 and J is TRBJ2-7; D perhaps matches TRBD1 (6 bases). Germline V gives CDR1 SGHRS, CDR2 YFSETQ. This CDR3 region has 15 residues. V lost 0 bases, J lost 0 bases, and 10 bases lay in between. The CDR3 is CASSLGRGSSYEQYF. In DNA, the CDR3 is TGCGCCAGCAGCTTGGGTAGGGGGAGCTCCTACGAGCAGTACTTC.

This clone was seen more than once but under ten times. The rearrangement links TRBV18 to TRBJ2-5; 8 bases align to TRBD1. The CDR3 totals 15 residues. The J segment lost 1 base and the V segment lost 8 bases, leaving 9 bases of the junction unmatched. Germline assignment: CDR1 KGHSH and CDR2 LQKENI. The CDR3 spells CASNGQGRFQETQYF. The CDR3 nucleotides read TGTGCCAGCAATGGACAGGGTAGATTCCAAGAGACCCAGTACTTC.

The table lists this clone with a few counts. J is TRBJ1-6 and V is TRBV5-1, with D hard to call. The V gene's germline CDR1 is SGHRS and CDR2 YFSETQ. CDR3 length equals 16 residues. V lost 0 bases and J 8 bases, leaving 15 bases between the germline ends. CDR3 region: CASSLAQVARDSPLHF. The CDR3 nucleotides are TGCGCCAGCAGCTTGGCCCAGGTCGCGAGGGATTCACCCCTCCACTTT.

This clone came up many times. The V and J genes are TRBV27 and TRBJ2-3; D not resolved. V lost 5 bases to trimming and J lost 6 bases, with 6 bases between them. The CDR3 consists of 11 residues. Germline values: CDR1 MNHEY, CDR2 SMNVEV (reference sequence). The CDR3 DNA is TGTGCCAGCAGTCCCGGTGATACGCAGTATTTT. Amino acid sequence: CASSPGDTQYF.

This clone was counted a few times. The chain employs TRBV25-1 and TRBJ1-6; D might be TRBD1 (5 bases). Germline V gene sequence: CDR1 MGHDK, CDR2 SYGVNS. V was pared by 3 bases and J by 10 bases, with 16 bases between. The CDR3 length is 15 residues. The CDR3 region is CASSDPSRGESPLHF. The DNA for the CDR3 is TGTGCCAGCAGTGATCCCTCGCGGGGGGAATCACCCCTCCACTTT.

This clone was observed a handful of times. The chain joins TRBV7-7 to TRBJ1-6; 7 positions match TRBD1. Germline V lookup: CDR1 SSHAT, CDR2 FNYEAQ (reference sequence). CDR3 length: 13 amino acids. The J segment lost 9 bases and the V segment lost 5 bases, leaving 4 bases of the junction unmatched. The CDR3 coding sequence is TGTGCCAGCAGCCGACAGGGAGGTTCACCCCTCCACTTT. Protein product: CASSRQGGSPLHF.

The J gene is TRBJ2-2, the V gene TRBV19, with 10 bases lining up with TRBD1. CDR1 is LNHDA and CDR2 is SQIVND in the germline V gene (reference sequence). The V and J ends lost 5 bases and 3 bases, in that order; junction bases with no gene match: 6. This CDR3 has 16 residues. CDR3 coding DNA: TGTGCCAGTAGTGTGCAGACAGGGGGCGACACCGGGGAGCTGTTTTTT. Translated, it gives CASSVQTGGDTGELFF.

This chain links TRBV10-3 with TRBJ2-3, with TRBD1 matching over 7 bases. The V and J ends lost 8 bases and 0 bases, in that order; junction bases with no gene match: 11. The CDR3 extends over 16 amino acids. Germline-derived CDR1 and CDR2 are ENHRY and SYGVKD. CDR3 residues: CAIGTGAQSSTDTQYF. The DNA of the CDR3 is TGTGCCATCGGCACAGGGGCGCAATCTAGCACAGATACGCAGTATTTT.

This clone has a handful of counts. The chain combines TRBV11-2 with TRBJ1-4; D remains unclear. Germline V gene data show CDR1 as SGHAT and CDR2 as FQNNGV. V gave up 3 bases and J gave up 7 bases, with 9 bases separating them. This CDR3 is 13 amino acids long. The CDR3 sequence: CASSLERGEKLFF. The CDR3 DNA is TGTGCCAGCAGCTTGGAACGGGGTGAAAAACTGTTTTTT.

Many counts were recorded for this clone. The V gene is TRBV6-5, the J gene TRBJ2-3; D is possibly TRBD2 (6 bases). The V end lost 6 bases, the J end lost 9 bases, and 13 bases lay between the germline ends. The CDR3 runs to 12 residues. Germline V gene lookup returns CDR1 MNHEY and CDR2 SVGAGI. The chain's CDR3 is CASSSIGGTQYF. CDR3 nucleotides: TGTGCCAGCAGCTCAATCGGGGGAACGCAGTATTTT.

This clone was observed a handful of times. This chain uses TRBV11-2 with TRBJ2-3; D gene ambiguous. V lost 2 bases to trimming and J lost 6 bases, with 9 bases between them. The CDR3 is 13 residues long. CDR1 and CDR2 from the germline V gene are SGHAT and FQNNGV. CDR3 amino acids: CASSLSHGDTQYF. The CDR3 bases are TGTGCCAGCAGCTTATCGCACGGGGATACGCAGTATTTT.

J is TRBJ2-7 and V is TRBV14; TRBD1 matches at 8 bases. This CDR3 is built from 15 residues. J lost 3 bases, V lost 5 bases, and 9 bases had no gene match. Per the germline V gene, CDR1 is SGHDN and CDR2 is FVKESK. CDR3 DNA sequence: TGTGCCAGCAGCTTAGACAGGGGATTATTCTACGAGCAGTACTTC. It encodes CASSLDRGLFYEQYF.

This clone was detected ten times or more. This chain links TRBV4-1 with TRBJ1-3, with a possible D match to TRBD1 (6 bases). The CDR3 covers 17 residues. Germline V lookup: CDR1 MGHRA, CDR2 YSYEKL. V gave up 0 bases and J gave up 0 bases, with 12 bases separating them. DNA of the CDR3: TGCGCCAGCAGCCAAGAGGAACAGGGCCTCTCTGGAAACACCATATATTTT. The encoded protein is CASSQEEQGLSGNTIYF.

CDR3: CAGSLYEQYF. The DNA of the CDR3 is TGTGCCGGCTCCCTCTACGAGCAGTACTTC. J is TRBJ2-7 and V is TRBV7-9; no clear D. Germline V CDR1 and CDR2: SEHNR, FQNEAQ (reference sequence). Trimming took off 11 bases at V and 3 bases at J, with 8 bases between the two ends. The CDR3 spans 10 residues.

Regarding this clone: Other DNA variants within this sample encode the same CDR3. The rearrangement joins TRBV19 to TRBJ1-5, with D hard to call. Trimming removed 3 bases from V and 2 bases from J, with 5 bases in between. The V gene's germline CDR1 is LNHDA and CDR2 SQIVND (reference sequence). The CDR3 extends over 13 amino acids. The CDR3 nucleotides are TGTGCCAGTAGTATCTTAGGCAATCAGCCCCAGCATTTT. This gives the protein CASSILGNQPQHF.

This clone was recorded a few times. This chain links TRBV7-9 with TRBJ1-1; no definite D call. CDR1 and CDR2 from the germline V gene are SEHNR and FQNEAQ (reference sequence). This CDR3 has 14 amino acids. V lost 4 bases to trimming and J lost 5 bases, with 14 bases between them. The CDR3 is CASSSSSSGTEAFF. DNA for the CDR3: TGTGCCAGCAGCTCTAGTAGTTCGGGTACTGAAGCTTTCTTT.

V is TRBV13 and J is TRBJ1-2, with D possibly being TRBD1 (6 bases). Germline assignment: CDR1 PRHDT and CDR2 FYEKMQ (reference sequence). Between the trimmed V and J ends, which lost 3 bases and 2 bases, there was a span of 7 bases. The CDR3 contains 13 residues. CDR3 DNA: TGTGCCAGCAGCTTTGGGGGCAACTATGGCTACACCTTC. Encoded protein: CASSFGGNYGYTF.

The rearrangement uses TRBV29-1 and TRBJ1-1; 9 nucleotides agree with TRBD1. The V segment lost 7 bases and the J segment 7 bases; nucleotides outside the gene matches: 7. CDR1 is SQVTM, CDR2 ANQGSEA, per germline. The CDR3 spans 12 residues. The CDR3 reads CSGGQGTYEAFF. In nucleotides, the CDR3 is TGCAGCGGTGGACAGGGGACCTATGAAGCTTTCTTT.

The chain recombines TRBV4-3 with TRBJ2-3; TRBD2 is a possible D gene (7 bases). Germline loops: CDR1 LGHNA, CDR2 YSLEER. The CDR3 has 15 amino acids. Trimming took 4 bases from V and 7 from J, leaving 18 bases between them. In DNA, the CDR3 is TGCGCCAGCAGCCGCACTCGGGGGGCGAGGAATACGCAGTATTTT. The encoded protein is CASSRTRGARNTQYF.